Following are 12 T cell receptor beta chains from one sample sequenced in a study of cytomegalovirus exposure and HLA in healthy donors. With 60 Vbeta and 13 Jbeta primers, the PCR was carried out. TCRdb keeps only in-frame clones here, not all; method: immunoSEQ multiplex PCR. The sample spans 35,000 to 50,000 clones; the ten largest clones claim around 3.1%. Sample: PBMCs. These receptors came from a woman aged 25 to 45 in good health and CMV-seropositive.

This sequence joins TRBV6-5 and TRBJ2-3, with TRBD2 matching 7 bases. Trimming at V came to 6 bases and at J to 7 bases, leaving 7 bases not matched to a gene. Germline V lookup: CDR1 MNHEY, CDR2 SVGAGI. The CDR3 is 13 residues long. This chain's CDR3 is CASSLGEGNTQYF. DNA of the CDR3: TGTGCCAGCAGCCTCGGGGAGGGGAATACGCAGTATTTT.

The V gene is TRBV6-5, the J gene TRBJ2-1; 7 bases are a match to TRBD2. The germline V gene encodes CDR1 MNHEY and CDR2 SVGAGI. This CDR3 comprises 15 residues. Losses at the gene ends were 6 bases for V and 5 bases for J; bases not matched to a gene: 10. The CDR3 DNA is TGTGCCAGCAGCGAAAACCTCGGGACTAACAATGAGCAGTTCTTC. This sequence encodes CASSENLGTNNEQFF.

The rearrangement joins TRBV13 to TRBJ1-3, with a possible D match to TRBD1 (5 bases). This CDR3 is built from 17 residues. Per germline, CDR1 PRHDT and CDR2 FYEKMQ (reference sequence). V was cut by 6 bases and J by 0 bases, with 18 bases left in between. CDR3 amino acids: CASRGLVGPSSGNTIYF. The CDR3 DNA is TGTGCCAGCAGGGGACTAGTAGGACCGAGCTCTGGAAACACCATATATTTT.

The CDR3: CASSDSPGMRPQHF. In DNA, the CDR3 is TGTGCCAGCAGTGACTCACCGGGTATGAGGCCCCAGCATTTT. The rearrangement uses TRBV6-4 and TRBJ1-5; D ambiguous. This CDR3 is built from 14 residues. CDR1 and CDR2 from the germline V gene are MRHNA and SNTAGT. Between the trimmed V and J ends, which lost 0 bases and 9 bases, there was a span of 12 bases.

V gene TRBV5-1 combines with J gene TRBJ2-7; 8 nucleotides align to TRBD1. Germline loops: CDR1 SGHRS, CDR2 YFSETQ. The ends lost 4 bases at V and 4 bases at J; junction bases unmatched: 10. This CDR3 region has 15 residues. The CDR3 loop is CASSIDSGGRYEQYF. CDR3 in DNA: TGCGCCAGCAGCATCGACTCAGGGGGCCGGTACGAGCAGTACTTC. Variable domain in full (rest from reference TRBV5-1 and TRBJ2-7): KAGVTQTPRYLIKTRGQQVTLSCSPISGHRSVSWYQQTPGQGLQFLFEYFSETQRNKGNFPGRFSGRQFSNSRSEMNVSTLELGDSALYLCASSIDSGGRYEQYFGPGTRLTVT.

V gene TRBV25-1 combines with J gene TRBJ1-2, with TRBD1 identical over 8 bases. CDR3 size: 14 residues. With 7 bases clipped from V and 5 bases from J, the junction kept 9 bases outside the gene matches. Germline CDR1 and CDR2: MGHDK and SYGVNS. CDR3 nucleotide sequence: TGTGCCAGCACTCGAGGACAGGGCCAGTATGGCTACACCTTC. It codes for CASTRGQGQYGYTF.

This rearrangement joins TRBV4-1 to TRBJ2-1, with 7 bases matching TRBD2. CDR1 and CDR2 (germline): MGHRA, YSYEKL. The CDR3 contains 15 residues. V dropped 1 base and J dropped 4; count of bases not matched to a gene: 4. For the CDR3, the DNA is TGCGCCAGCAGCCAAGGCCCTAGCGGATACAATGAGCAGTTCTTC. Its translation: CASSQGPSGYNEQFF.

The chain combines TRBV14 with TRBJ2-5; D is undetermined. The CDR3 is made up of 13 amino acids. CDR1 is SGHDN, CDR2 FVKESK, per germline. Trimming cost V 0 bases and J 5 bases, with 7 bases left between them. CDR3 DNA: TGTGCCAGCAGCCAAGATTATTTGGAGACCCAGTACTTC. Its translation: CASSQDYLETQYF.

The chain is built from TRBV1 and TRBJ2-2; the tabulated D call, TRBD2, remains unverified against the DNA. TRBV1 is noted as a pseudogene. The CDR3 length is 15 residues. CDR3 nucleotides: TGCACCAGCAGCCAAGGACGCGGGGGCACCGGGGAGCTGTTTTTT. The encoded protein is CTSSQGRGGTGELFF.

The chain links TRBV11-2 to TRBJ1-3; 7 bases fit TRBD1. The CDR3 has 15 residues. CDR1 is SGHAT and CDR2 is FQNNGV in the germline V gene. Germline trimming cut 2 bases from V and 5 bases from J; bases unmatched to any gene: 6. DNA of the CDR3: TGTGCCAGCAGCTTAACCGGGACAGCAAGAAACACCATATATTTT. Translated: CASSLTGTARNTIYF.

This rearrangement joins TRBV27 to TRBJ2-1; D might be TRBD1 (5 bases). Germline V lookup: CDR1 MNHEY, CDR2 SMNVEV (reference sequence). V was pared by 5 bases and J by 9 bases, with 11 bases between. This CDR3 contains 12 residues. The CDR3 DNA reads TGTGCCAGCAGTCTCCAGGGTGGTGAGCAGTTCTTC. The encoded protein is CASSLQGGEQFF.

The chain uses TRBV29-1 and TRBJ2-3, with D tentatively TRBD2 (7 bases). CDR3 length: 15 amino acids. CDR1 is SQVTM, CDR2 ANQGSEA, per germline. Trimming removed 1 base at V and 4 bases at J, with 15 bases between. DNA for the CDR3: TGCAGCGTTGAAGTGTGGGGGGGGCGACCAGATACGCAGTATTTT. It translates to CSVEVWGGRPDTQYF.